Listed here are 22 T cell receptor beta chains from one sample, sequenced in a study of human T cells and chemical hapten exposure. One entry per CDR3 protein results from TCRdb running MiXCR on the RACE reads. The sample records some 81,000 distinct CDR3 sequences, approximately 10% being singletons. Time point given: patch test 2, 6 weeks after DPC sensitization. The treatment here: therapeutic diphenylcyclopropenone sensitization with weekly scalp DPC. The starting material was whole blood, obtained in connection with sensitization to the hapten diphenylcyclopropenone (DPC). Receptors were obtained from a man aged 18 to 30 with alopecia areata. Some clones in this sample may be carry-over from other donors' samples.

The V gene is TRBV7-9, the J gene TRBJ2-5; unclear D gene. The CDR3 covers 14 residues. Per germline, CDR1 SEHNR and CDR2 FQNEAQ (reference sequence). V was cut by 1 base and J by 8 bases, with 14 bases left in between. This CDR3 is CASSLESLIITQYF. CDR3 DNA sequence: TGTGCCAGCAGCTTAGAAAGCCTAATAATAACCCAGTACTTC.

This chain uses TRBV12-3 or TRBV12-4 with TRBJ2-5; TRBD2 aligns across 12 bases. This CDR3 is 14 amino acids long. V lost 7 bases and J lost 3; bases outside the gene matches: 3. The CDR3 spells CASKRLAGEETQYF. CDR3 in DNA: TGTGCCAGCAAAAGACTAGCGGGGGAAGAGACCCAGTACTTC.

The chain joins TRBV28 to TRBJ1-1, with D maybe TRBD1 (6 bases). V was shortened by 6 bases and J by 2 bases, with 10 bases between the two germline ends. Germline V gene lookup returns CDR1 MDHEN and CDR2 SYDVKM. This CDR3 region has 13 residues. CDR3 amino acids: CASRTTGNTEAFF. The CDR3 coding sequence is TGTGCCAGCAGGACGACAGGTAACACTGAAGCTTTCTTT.

This clonotype was recorded many times. CDR3 in amino acids: CASSIGRGLSSYNEQFF. CDR3 nucleotides: TGTGCCAGTAGTATAGGCCGCGGACTGAGCTCCTACAATGAGCAGTTCTTC. The chain carries TRBV19 and TRBJ2-1; possible D gene TRBD2, 5 bases. The CDR3 covers 17 residues. The germline CDR1 and CDR2 sequences are LNHDA and SQIVND (reference sequence). The V end lost 1 base, the J end lost 0 bases, and 13 bases lay between the germline ends.

This chain links TRBV5-5 with TRBJ2-1, with D unresolved. The CDR3 extends over 14 amino acids. V lost 0 bases to trimming and J lost 0 bases, with 4 bases between them. Germline V gene data show CDR1 as SGHKS and CDR2 as YYEKEE (reference sequence). This CDR3 is CASSLVSSYNEQFF. CDR3 DNA: TGTGCCAGCAGCTTGGTAAGCTCCTACAATGAGCAGTTCTTC.

At least ten counts were recorded for this clonotype. This chain uses TRBV4-1 with TRBJ1-2; tentative D call: TRBD1 (6 bases). Trimming stripped 0 bases from V and 4 bases from J, with 12 bases between. Looked up from germline, CDR1 is MGHRA and CDR2 is YSYEKL. The CDR3 runs 15 residues. CDR3 DNA: TGCGCCAGCAGCCAAGATTTTCCGGGGGCCTATGGCTACACCTTC. The encoded protein is CASSQDFPGAYGYTF.

V and J are TRBV11-2 and TRBJ2-5; tentatively, D is TRBD1 (6 bases). The CDR3 loop spans 13 amino acids. V was clipped by 4 bases and J by 2 bases, with 8 bases between them. Germline CDR1 reads SGHAT; CDR2 reads FQNNGV. The CDR3, as DNA: TGTGCCAGCAGCTCGGGACATCAAGAGACCCAGTACTTC. This translates into CASSSGHQETQYF.

In this sample, this clonotype turned up many times. This sequence joins TRBV23-1 and TRBJ2-2; possibly TRBD2 for D (6 bases). TRBV23-1 is an ORF for which the function is uncertain. V dropped 2 bases and J dropped 1 base, with 14 bases sitting between them. The CDR3 is 17 residues long. The CDR3 nucleotides are TGCGCCAGCAGTCAAAAGGAGGGTTTAGGGAACACCGGGGAGCTGTTTTTT. As protein: CASSQKEGLGNTGELFF.

This clonotype was observed once. The J gene is TRBJ2-1, the V gene TRBV6-4, with TRBD1 matching 7 bases. Germline CDR1 and CDR2: MRHNA and SNTAGT. There are 15 residues in the CDR3. After removal of 5 bases from V and 4 bases from J, the junction contained 8 bases not matched to a gene. CDR3 sequence: CASSPRDRMYNEQFF. Written as DNA, the CDR3 is TGTGCCAGCAGTCCCCGGGACAGAATGTACAATGAGCAGTTCTTC.

At least ten counts were recorded for this clonotype. This rearrangement joins TRBV12-3 or TRBV12-4 to TRBJ1-2; tentative D call: TRBD1 (6 bases). CDR3 length equals 13 residues. The V end was cut by 4 bases, the J end by 4 bases, with 10 bases between. The CDR3 bases are TGTGCCAGCAGTTCACAGGGCACCTATGGCTACACCTTC. Translating gives CASSSQGTYGYTF.

The rearrangement links TRBV7-6 to TRBJ1-1; no firm D call. Between the trimmed V and J ends, which lost 0 bases and 6 bases, there was a span of 8 bases. CDR1 SGHVS and CDR2 FNYEAQ come from the germline V gene. The CDR3 covers 13 residues. The CDR3 reads CASSLARDAEAFF. CDR3 coding DNA: TGTGCCAGCAGCTTAGCGCGGGATGCTGAAGCTTTCTTT. The full variable domain, rest sourced from reference TRBV7-6 and TRBJ1-1, is GAGVSQSPRYKVTKRGQDVALRCDPISGHVSLYWYRQALGQGPEFLTYFNYEAQQDKSGLPNDRFSAERPEGSISTLTIQRTEQRDSAMYRCASSLARDAEAFFGQGTRLTVV.

This clonotype showed up many times. The chain combines TRBV20-1 with TRBJ1-5, with a possible D match to TRBD1 (6 bases). Germline V gene data show CDR1 as DFQATT and CDR2 as SNEGSKA (reference sequence). This CDR3 has 14 residues. V shed 2 bases and J shed 4 bases, with 12 bases lying between them. CDR3 DNA: TGCAGTGCTAGAAAGGGAGGGGGGAATCAGCCCCAGCATTTT. Translation gives CSARKGGGNQPQHF.

This clonotype occurred a few times. V usage is TRBV5-4 and J usage is TRBJ2-1; D is perhaps TRBD1 or TRBD2 (5 bases each). V was clipped by 4 bases and J by 8 bases, with 13 bases between them. CDR3 length equals 13 residues. Germline CDR1 and CDR2: SGHNT and YYREEE (reference sequence). The CDR3 sequence is CASSRDRLYEQFF. The DNA for the CDR3 is TGTGCCAGCAGCCGGGACCGCCTATATGAGCAGTTCTTC.

The chain combines TRBV27 with TRBJ1-1, with D maybe TRBD1 (5 bases). V was trimmed by 5 bases and J by 0 bases, leaving 13 bases between them. Germline assignment: CDR1 MNHEY and CDR2 SMNVEV (reference sequence). CDR3 length: 15 amino acids. The CDR3 protein is CASSRGVDVNTEAFF. DNA of the CDR3: TGTGCCAGCAGTAGGGGCGTTGACGTGAACACTGAAGCTTTCTTT.

This chain joins TRBV11-2 and TRBJ2-1; 10 bases line up with TRBD2. Germline V gives CDR1 SGHAT, CDR2 FQNNGV. There are 17 residues in the CDR3. V lost 2 bases, J lost 0 bases, and 4 bases stayed unmatched. The CDR3 region is CASSLLASGSSYNEQFF. In DNA form, the CDR3 reads TGTGCCAGCAGCTTATTGGCTAGCGGGAGCTCCTACAATGAGCAGTTCTTC.

The chain has TRBV20-1 and TRBJ2-6; no reliable D call. CDR1 and CDR2 from the germline V gene are DFQATT and SNEGSKA (reference sequence). The CDR3 spans 16 residues. V dropped 5 bases and J dropped 2 bases, with 16 bases sitting between them. CDR3 residues: CSAETFPGAGANVLTF. The DNA of the CDR3 is TGCAGTGCTGAGACCTTCCCCGGAGCTGGGGCCAACGTCCTGACTTTC.

The chain recombines TRBV24-1 with TRBJ2-7; D tentatively reads TRBD1 or TRBD2 (5 bases each). The CDR3 runs 12 residues. Trimming took off 0 bases at V and 8 bases at J, with 7 bases between the two ends. The germline V gene encodes CDR1 KGHDR and CDR2 SFDVKD. The CDR3 sequence is CATSDLRGQQYF. The DNA of the CDR3 is TGTGCCACCAGTGATTTGCGGGGACAGCAGTACTTC.

The rearrangement joins TRBV6-4 to TRBJ2-1; 13 bases line up with TRBD2. This CDR3 is 15 amino acids long. With V trimmed by 6 bases and J by 8 bases, 7 bases remained unmatched. Per the germline V gene, CDR1 is MRHNA and CDR2 is SNTAGT. CDR3 loop: CASSMTSGGSDEQFF. The DNA of the CDR3 is TGTGCCAGCAGCATGACTAGCGGGGGGTCGGATGAGCAGTTCTTC.

Only a few counts were recorded for this clonotype. The gene calls are TRBV12-3 or TRBV12-4 and TRBJ1-1; no clear D. The CDR3 runs to 14 residues. V lost 3 bases, J lost 5 bases, and 13 bases lay in between. CDR3: CASSLGRRGTEAFF. The CDR3 DNA is TGTGCCAGCAGTTTGGGCCGGAGAGGGACTGAAGCTTTCTTT.

This clonotype turned up a few times. The chain is built from TRBV6-2 or TRBV6-3 and TRBJ1-1; TRBD1 aligns across 9 bases. CDR3 length: 15 residues. Looked up from germline, CDR1 is MNHEY and CDR2 is SVGEGT. J lost 5 bases, V lost 6 bases, and 10 bases had no gene match. The CDR3 sequence: CASSYPGQGRTEAFF. Here the CDR3 DNA reads TGTGCCAGCAGCTACCCGGGACAGGGCCGGACTGAAGCTTTCTTT.

The CDR3 bases are TGCGCCAGCAGCCGGGACAGGCGGGGCACCGGGGAGCTGTTTTTT. This codes for CASSRDRRGTGELFF. The gene calls are TRBV5-1 and TRBJ2-2, with 8 bases fitting TRBD1. The germline V gene has CDR1 SGHRS and CDR2 YFSETQ. V trimming: 4 bases; J trimming: 4 bases; junction bases outside the gene matches: 6. The CDR3 spans 15 residues.

Concerning this clonotype: It is unclear where the CDR3 begins or ends on the DNA, so no DNA is shown, and the CDR3 is as TCRdb lists it. This chain links TRBV20-1 with TRBJ1-1; the table gives TRBD1 as D, unverified against the DNA. The CDR3 sequence runs 15 residues, both termini included. Germline values: CDR1 DFQATT, CDR2 SNEGSKA (reference sequence). Here the CDR3 reads CSASFLAGGVTEAFF.